This TCR beta chain is from a study of blood T cells in healthy people across ages. Study-wide points: With age, beta diversity per million T cells declined roughly linearly, significantly by 40.

With a J-beta primer mix and a sample-barcoded 5' primer, a second PCR ran about 7 to 11 cycles. With 12 random nucleotides, a template-switch adaptor tagged each individual cDNA molecule. Sequencing of every sample gave 2.5 million or more CDR3-containing paired-end reads. In TCRdb, the 5' RACE reads were re-called with MiXCR into one record per CDR3 protein. The table shows 650,000 to 1,000,000 distinct CDR3 sequences, with about 36% occurring only once. The length of the CDR3 is 14 residues. Germline V gene lookup returns CDR1 LGHNA and CDR2 YNFKEQ. Total RNA was extracted at no less than 6 micrograms per sample. Details on this clonotype: The antigen is not known.

The sequencing sample was made of blood. This clonotype originated in a man younger than 30 in good health. The chain carries TRBV4-2 and TRBJ2-4; 7 bases align to TRBD2. The J call is uncertain, as TRBJ2-5 better fits the DNA end. The CDR3 sequence is CASSQEVSGETQYF. The CDR3 nucleotides read TGTGCCAGCAGCCAAGAAGTTAGCGGGGAGACCCAGTACTTC.